This TCR beta chain comes out of a study of blood T cell repertoires in COVID-19. Turning to the study itself: COVID-19 samples, acute and convalescent, were from the United States, Italy and Spain.

The Seattle site enrolled patients during active infection and followed them longitudinally. V lost 3 bases to trimming and J lost 5 bases; unmatched junction nucleotides: 8. Looked up from germline, CDR1 is ENHRY and CDR2 is SYGVKD. The CDR3 loop spans 16 amino acids. Per the original data handling: Estimation of nucleated cell counts was performed using reference gene primer amplification. Here immunoSEQ multiplex PCR was the method, and the copy in TCRdb shows in-frame clones only, minus some. Clone size and the V and J calls come from that table; the DNA yielded D and trimming. The sample has a few hundred thousand clones; nearly 90% are singletons.

V usage is TRBV10-3 and J usage is TRBJ1-1; 11 bases are a match to TRBD1. Sequencing used peripheral blood. This clonotype originated in a man aged 45-60 years with COVID-19, enrolled during active disease. The CDR3 DNA reads as TGTGCCATCAGTGATTCGGCCGGGACAGGGGGAACTGAAGCTTTCTTT. Protein product: CAISDSAGTGGTEAFF.